This T cell receptor beta chain was retrieved from a study of blood T cell repertoires in COVID-19. Across the whole study: The United States, Italy and Spain were the sources of the acute and convalescent COVID-19 samples. PBMCs, B-cell-depleted T cells, or T cells were the source of the cDNA or gDNA that made up the material.

The CDR3 consists of 16 residues. The germline V gene encodes CDR1 KGHDR and CDR2 SFDVKD. The V and J ends lost 9 bases and 0 bases respectively, with 17 bases between them. Source study methods: Reference gene primer amplification yielded estimated nucleated cell counts. Sequenced by immunoSEQ multiplex PCR; TCRdb stores in-frame clones only, minus some. V, J and clone size are taken as reported in that table, and D and trimming were inferred from the DNA itself. Of some 300,000 clones detected, around 81% appear once; the ten largest clones hold 4% to 5%. The chain carries TRBV24-1 and TRBJ1-5; D unresolved. Sequencing used peripheral blood. The origin of this receptor is a woman aged 45-65 years with active or convalescent COVID-19. The CDR3 is CATQEAGVISNQPQHF. As DNA, the CDR3 is TGTGCCACCCAGGAGGCCGGAGTAATTAGCAATCAGCCCCAGCATTTT.